Listed here are 8 T cell receptor beta chains from one sample, sequenced in a study of T-cell reconstitution after alpha-beta-depleted transplantation in children. Library preparation (for TCRbeta) was performed with unique molecular identifiers. TCRdb reprocessed the PCR reads with MiXCR, giving one entry per CDR3 protein. The repertoire includes about 72,000 distinct CDR3 sequences, about 7% of them detected once, and over 2.5% sits in the top ten. The input for sequencing was PBMCs from the stem cell graft donor, taken from the stem cell graft. The receptors were sampled from a human donor who donated a stem cell graft to a child with acute lymphoblastic leukemia.

The chain links TRBV6-4 to TRBJ2-1, with 12 bases identical to TRBD2. Unmatched junction bases numbered 6, after V lost 5 bases and J lost 7 bases. The V gene's germline CDR1 is MRHNA and CDR2 SNTAGT. The CDR3 extends over 15 amino acids. The CDR3 coding sequence is TGTGCCAGCAGTTTTCTAGCGGGAGGGGAGAATGAGCAGTTCTTC. Translating gives CASSFLAGGENEQFF.

The sample holds many counts of this clonotype. This chain links TRBV12-3 or TRBV12-4 with TRBJ2-7; 9 bases match TRBD2. Germline trimming cut 0 bases from V and 2 bases from J; bases unmatched to any gene: 8. The length of the CDR3 is 17 residues. The CDR3 protein is CASSLAGLAGLAYEQYF. CDR3 nucleotides: TGTGCCAGCAGTTTAGCGGGGCTAGCGGGGCTCGCCTACGAGCAGTACTTC.

This clonotype was counted many times. The genes are TRBV7-9 and TRBJ2-2, with 7 nucleotides matching TRBD1. The CDR3 has 15 residues. Germline V CDR1 and CDR2: SEHNR, FQNEAQ (reference sequence). V shed 4 bases, J shed 1 base, and the junction held 3 bases outside the gene matches. The CDR3 nucleotides are TGTGCCAGCAGCTGGAGGACAGGGAACACCGGGGAGCTGTTTTTT. Protein product: CASSWRTGNTGELFF.

Ten or more counts support this clonotype. The rearrangement joins TRBV6-6 to TRBJ2-5, with D possibly being TRBD1 (6 bases). Germline CDR1 reads MNHNY; CDR2 reads SVGAGI (reference sequence). V lost 11 bases and J lost 5, with 18 bases in between. The CDR3 is 13 residues long. The CDR3 loop is CASEAGVRETQYF. The CDR3 DNA reads TGTGCCTCGGAGGCAGGGGTTAGGGAGACCCAGTACTTC.

This clonotype has at least ten counts. V is TRBV11-1 and J is TRBJ1-2, with a tentative D call TRBD1 (5 bases). Trimming took off 3 bases at V and 2 bases at J, with 13 bases between the two ends. The germline gives CDR1 SGHAT, CDR2 FQDESV (reference sequence). CDR3 length equals 15 residues. In DNA form, the CDR3 reads TGTGCCAGCAGCTTGGCGAACTCAGGGAACTATGGCTACACCTTC. Encoded protein: CASSLANSGNYGYTF.

This sequence joins TRBV19 and TRBJ2-1, with TRBD1 matching over 8 bases. CDR1 and CDR2 from the germline V gene are LNHDA and SQIVND (reference sequence). V was pared by 1 base and J by 7 bases, with 6 bases of the junction left unmatched. The CDR3 is 15 residues long. The CDR3 sequence: CASSIGDRGENEQFF. The CDR3 DNA reads TGTGCCAGTAGTATAGGAGACAGGGGCGAGAATGAGCAGTTCTTC.

This clonotype was observed at least ten times. The chain combines TRBV7-6 with TRBJ2-7; TRBD2 matches 7 bases. With 1 base clipped from V and 5 bases from J, the junction kept 8 bases outside the gene matches. The CDR3 has 15 amino acids. The germline gives CDR1 SGHVS, CDR2 FNYEAQ. In DNA, the CDR3 is TGTGCCAGCAGCTTAGGAGGCGGGAGTATAAACGAGCAGTACTTC. This translates into CASSLGGGSINEQYF.

This clonotype was picked up many times. J is TRBJ1-5 and V is TRBV29-1; no definite D call. CDR1 is SQVTM, CDR2 ANQGSEA, per germline. V lost 5 bases and J lost 3, with 8 bases in between. This CDR3 is 12 amino acids long. Written as DNA, the CDR3 is TGCAGCGTTTACGAATACAATCAGCCCCAGCATTTT. Its protein product is CSVYEYNQPQHF.